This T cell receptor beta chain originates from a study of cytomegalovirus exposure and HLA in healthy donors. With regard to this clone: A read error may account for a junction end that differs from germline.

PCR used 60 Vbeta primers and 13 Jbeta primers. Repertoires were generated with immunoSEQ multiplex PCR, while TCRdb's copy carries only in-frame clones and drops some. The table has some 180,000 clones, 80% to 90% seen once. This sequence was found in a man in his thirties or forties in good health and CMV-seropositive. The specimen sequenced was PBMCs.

CDR3 loop: CSSSSTGAYGNTIYF. As DNA, the CDR3 is TGTTCCAGCAGCTCGACAGGGGCATATGGAAACACCATATATTTT. The J gene is TRBJ1-3, the V gene TRBV7-9; 8 bases are a match to TRBD1. CDR3 length: 15 residues. The germline gives CDR1 SEHNR, CDR2 FQNEAQ (reference sequence).